This T cell receptor (beta chain) was recovered during a study of beta chain features in type 1 diabetes. Regarding this clone: The antigen is unknown.

Between the trimmed V and J ends, which lost 3 bases and 3 bases, there was a span of 7 bases. This CDR3 has 13 residues. In germline, CDR1 is SGDLS, CDR2 YYNGEE. Since all of the isolated RNA was reverse transcribed, expressed TCRB transcripts were what got sequenced. Regulatory, naive and central memory T cell samples averaged approximately 3.5 million reads. TCRdb's copy holds only in-frame clones and misses some; the assay was immunoSEQ multiplex PCR. This sample has around 300,000 clones; about 15% occur once, and the top ten carry less than 0.02%. General study results and limits: Patients with Type 1 diabetes showed moderately but significantly shorter TCRB CDR3s in all four CD4+ subsets.

One heparinised blood draw, averaging about 0.11 L, came from each donor. This sequence joins TRBV9 and TRBJ2-1, with D possibly matching TRBD2 (6 bases). The sequence was obtained from a man younger than 30 with type 1 diabetes. Sequenced material: naive CD4+ T cells from blood. CDR3 amino acids: CASSAGSYNEQFF. Here the CDR3 DNA reads TGTGCCAGCAGCGCCGGGAGCTACAATGAGCAGTTCTTC.